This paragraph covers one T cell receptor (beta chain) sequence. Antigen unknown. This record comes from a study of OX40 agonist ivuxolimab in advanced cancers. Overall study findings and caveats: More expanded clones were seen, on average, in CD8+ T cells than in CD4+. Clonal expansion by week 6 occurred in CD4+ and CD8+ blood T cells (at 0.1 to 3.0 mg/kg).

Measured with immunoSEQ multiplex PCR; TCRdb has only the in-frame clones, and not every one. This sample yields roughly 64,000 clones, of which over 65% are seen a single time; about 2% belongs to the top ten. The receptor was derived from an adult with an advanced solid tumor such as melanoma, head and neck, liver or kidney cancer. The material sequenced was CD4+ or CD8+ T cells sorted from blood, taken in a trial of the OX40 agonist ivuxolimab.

CDR3 region: CASSLRGYSYNSPLHF. As DNA, the CDR3 is TGTGCCAGCAGTTTACGGGGGTACTCCTATAATTCACCCCTCCACTTT. J is TRBJ1-6 and V is TRBV27; a weak D match, TRBD1 (5 bases). Germline V gives CDR1 MNHEY, CDR2 SMNVEV (reference sequence). The CDR3 sequence is 16 residues long. Trimming took 2 bases from V and 0 from J, leaving 8 bases between them.